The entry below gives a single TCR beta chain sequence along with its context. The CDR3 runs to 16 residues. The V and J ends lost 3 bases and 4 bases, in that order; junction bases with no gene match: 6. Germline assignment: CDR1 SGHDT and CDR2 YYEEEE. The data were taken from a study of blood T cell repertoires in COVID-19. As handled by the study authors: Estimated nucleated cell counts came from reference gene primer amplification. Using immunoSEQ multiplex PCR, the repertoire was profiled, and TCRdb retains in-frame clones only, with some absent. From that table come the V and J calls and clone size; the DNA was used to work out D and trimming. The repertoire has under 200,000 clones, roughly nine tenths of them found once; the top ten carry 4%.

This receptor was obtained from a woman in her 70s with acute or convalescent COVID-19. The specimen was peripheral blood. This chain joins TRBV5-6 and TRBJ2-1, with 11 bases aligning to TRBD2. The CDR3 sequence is CASSSFSGGAYNEQFF. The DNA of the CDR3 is TGTGCCAGCAGCTCCTTTAGCGGGGGGGCGTACAATGAGCAGTTCTTC.